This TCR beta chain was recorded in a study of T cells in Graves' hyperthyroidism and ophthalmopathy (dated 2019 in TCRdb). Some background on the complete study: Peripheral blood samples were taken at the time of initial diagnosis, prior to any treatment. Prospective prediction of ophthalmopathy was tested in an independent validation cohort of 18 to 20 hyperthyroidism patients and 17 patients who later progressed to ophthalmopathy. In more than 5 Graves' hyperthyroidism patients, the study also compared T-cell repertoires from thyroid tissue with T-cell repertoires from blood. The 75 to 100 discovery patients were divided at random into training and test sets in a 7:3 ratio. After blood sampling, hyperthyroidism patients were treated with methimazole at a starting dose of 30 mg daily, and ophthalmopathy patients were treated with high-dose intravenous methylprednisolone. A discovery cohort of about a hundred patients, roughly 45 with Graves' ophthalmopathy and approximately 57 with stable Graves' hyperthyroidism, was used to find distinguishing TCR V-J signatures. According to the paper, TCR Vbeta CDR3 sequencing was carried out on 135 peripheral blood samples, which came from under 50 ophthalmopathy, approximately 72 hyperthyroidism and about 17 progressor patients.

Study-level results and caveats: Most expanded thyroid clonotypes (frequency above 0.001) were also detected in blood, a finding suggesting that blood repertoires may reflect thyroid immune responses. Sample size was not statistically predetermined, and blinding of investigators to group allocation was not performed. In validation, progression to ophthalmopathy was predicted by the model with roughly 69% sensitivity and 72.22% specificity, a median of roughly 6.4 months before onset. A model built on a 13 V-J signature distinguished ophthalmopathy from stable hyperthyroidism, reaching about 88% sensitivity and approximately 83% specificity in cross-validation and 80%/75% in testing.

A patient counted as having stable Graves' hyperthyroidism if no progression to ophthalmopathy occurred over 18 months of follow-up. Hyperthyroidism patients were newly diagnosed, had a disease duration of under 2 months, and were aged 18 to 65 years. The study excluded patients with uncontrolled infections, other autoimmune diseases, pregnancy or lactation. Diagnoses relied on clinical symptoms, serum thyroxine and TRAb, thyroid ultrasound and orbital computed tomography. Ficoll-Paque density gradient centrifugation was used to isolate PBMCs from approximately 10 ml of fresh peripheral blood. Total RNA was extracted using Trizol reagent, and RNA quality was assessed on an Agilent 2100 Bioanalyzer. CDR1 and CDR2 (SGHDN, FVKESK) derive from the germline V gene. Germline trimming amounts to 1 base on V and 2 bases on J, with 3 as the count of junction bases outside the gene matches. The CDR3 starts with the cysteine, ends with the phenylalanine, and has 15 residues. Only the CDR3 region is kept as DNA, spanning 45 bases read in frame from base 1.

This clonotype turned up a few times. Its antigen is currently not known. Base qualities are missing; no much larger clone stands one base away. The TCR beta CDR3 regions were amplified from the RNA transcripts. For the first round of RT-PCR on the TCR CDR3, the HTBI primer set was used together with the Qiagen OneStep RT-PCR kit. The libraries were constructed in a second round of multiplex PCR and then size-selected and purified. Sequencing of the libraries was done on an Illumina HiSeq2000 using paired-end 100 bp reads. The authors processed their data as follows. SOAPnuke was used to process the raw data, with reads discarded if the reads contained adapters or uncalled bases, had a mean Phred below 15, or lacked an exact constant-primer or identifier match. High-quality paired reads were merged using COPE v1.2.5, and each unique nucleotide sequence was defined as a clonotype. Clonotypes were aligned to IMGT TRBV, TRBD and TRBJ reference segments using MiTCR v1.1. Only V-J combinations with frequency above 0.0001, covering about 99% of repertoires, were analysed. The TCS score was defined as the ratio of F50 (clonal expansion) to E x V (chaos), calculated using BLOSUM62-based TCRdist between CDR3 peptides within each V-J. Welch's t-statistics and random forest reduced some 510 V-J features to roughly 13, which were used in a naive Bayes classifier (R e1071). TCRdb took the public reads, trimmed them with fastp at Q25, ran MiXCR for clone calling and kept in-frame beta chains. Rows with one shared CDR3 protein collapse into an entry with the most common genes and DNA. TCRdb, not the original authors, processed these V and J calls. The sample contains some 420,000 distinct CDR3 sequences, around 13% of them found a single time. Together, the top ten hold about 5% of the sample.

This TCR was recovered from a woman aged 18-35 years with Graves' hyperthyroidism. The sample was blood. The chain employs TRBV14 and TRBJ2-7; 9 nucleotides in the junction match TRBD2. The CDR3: CASSQVSGSTYEQYF. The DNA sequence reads TGTGCCAGCAGCCAAGTTAGCGGGAGTACCTACGAGCAGTACTTC.